Detailed here is one TCR beta chain. The antigen is unknown. This sample was taken from a study of T cell responses to AZD1222 COVID-19 vaccine. At the level of the study: Investigators merged groups given second doses at roughly 4 or roughly 12 weeks. General observations from the study: Targeting of unmutated variant regions was reportedly seen in nearly half of spike-specific TCRs. Repertoire sampling happened only post peak T cell response. Increases in Spike-specific TCR breadth and depth were seen after two AZD1222 doses.

TCRdb's copy holds only in-frame clones and misses some; the assay was immunoSEQ multiplex PCR. Here the sample spans 120,000 or so clones, around 90% being singletons. Per germline, CDR1 MDHEN and CDR2 SYDVKM. J lost 4 bases, V lost 5 bases, and 7 bases had no gene match. The CDR3 covers 14 residues. This chain links TRBV28 with TRBJ1-1; 7 bases agree with TRBD1. This sample comprised peripheral blood, obtained on day 0 of AZD1222 vaccination. The sequence derives from an adult in good health. CDR3 loop: CASSMRQGSTEAFF. CDR3 nucleotide sequence: TGTGCCAGCAGTATGCGACAGGGAAGCACTGAAGCTTTCTTT.